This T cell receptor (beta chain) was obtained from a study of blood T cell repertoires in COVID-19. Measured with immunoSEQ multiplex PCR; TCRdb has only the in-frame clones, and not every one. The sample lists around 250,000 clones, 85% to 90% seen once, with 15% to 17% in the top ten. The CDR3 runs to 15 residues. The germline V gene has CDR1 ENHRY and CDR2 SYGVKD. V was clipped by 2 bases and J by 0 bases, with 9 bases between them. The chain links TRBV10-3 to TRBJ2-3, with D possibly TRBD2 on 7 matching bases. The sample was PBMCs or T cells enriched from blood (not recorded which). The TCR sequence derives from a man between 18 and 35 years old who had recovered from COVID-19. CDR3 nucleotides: TGTGCCATCAGTGAGGGGGGGGCGAGCACAGATACGCAGTATTTT. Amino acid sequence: CAISEGGASTDTQYF.